This TCR beta chain was captured by sequencing in a study of cytomegalovirus exposure and HLA in healthy donors. The PCR contained 60 Vbeta and 13 Jbeta primers. Libraries were prepared by immunoSEQ multiplex PCR; TCRdb keeps only in-frame clonotypes and omits some of them. The table lists approximately 160,000 clones, 77% of them singletons, with about 1.5% in the top ten. Overall study findings and caveats: The study flagged around 160 TCR beta chains as cytomegalovirus-associated. Researchers reported in a later analysis that common viral pathogens appeared linked to several top clusters.

The sample holds one count of this clone. Antigen unknown. The CDR3 has 13 residues. Germline V gene sequence: CDR1 SGHNT, CDR2 YYREEE (reference sequence). The germline V and J ends were trimmed by 2 bases and 1 base, with 6 bases remaining between them. Input material: PBMCs. The chain recombines TRBV5-4 with TRBJ2-5; D call uncertain. This TCR derives from a woman in her twenties or thirties in good health and CMV-seropositive. CDR3 loop: CASSFGSQETQYF. CDR3 bases: TGTGCCAGCAGCTTTGGCAGCCAAGAGACCCAGTACTTC. Full variable domain (missing parts from reference TRBV5-4 and TRBJ2-5): ETGVTQSPTHLIKTRGQQVTLRCSSQSGHNTVSWYQQALGQGPQFIFQYYREEENGRGNFPPRFSGLQFPNYSSELNVNALELDDSALYLCASSFGSQETQYFGPGTRLLVL.